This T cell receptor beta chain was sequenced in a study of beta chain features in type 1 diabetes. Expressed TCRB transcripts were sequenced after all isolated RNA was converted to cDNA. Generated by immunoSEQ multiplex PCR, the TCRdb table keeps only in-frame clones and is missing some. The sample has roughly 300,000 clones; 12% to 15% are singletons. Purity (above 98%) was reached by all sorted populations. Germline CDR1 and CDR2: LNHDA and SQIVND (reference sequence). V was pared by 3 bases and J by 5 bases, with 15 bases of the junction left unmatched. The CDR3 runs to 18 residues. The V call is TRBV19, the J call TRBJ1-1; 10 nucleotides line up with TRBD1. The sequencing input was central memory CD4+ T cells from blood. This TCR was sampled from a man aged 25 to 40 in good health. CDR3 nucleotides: TGTGCCAGTAGTATTGGAAGGACAGGGGGACTTCTGGGGACTGAAGCTTTCTTT. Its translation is CASSIGRTGGLLGTEAFF.